This T cell receptor (beta chain) was captured by sequencing in a study of regulatory T cells in long-lasting Graves disease. Germline V gives CDR1 MNHEY, CDR2 SVGAGI. The CDR3 spans 15 residues. Losses at the gene ends were 0 bases for V and 5 bases for J; bases not matched to a gene: 2. Described time point: newly diagnosed GD, antithyroid drugs for less than 3 months. PBMC-extracted RNA yielded the TCR library. This clonotype was counted many times. iRepertoire HTBI primers and Arm-PCR of CDR3 regions built TCR beta libraries. TCRdb fed the multiplex PCR reads into MiXCR, producing one record per CDR3 protein. The sample includes some 560,000 distinct CDR3 sequences, 15% to 20% of them seen just once. The data also belong to a second study, concerning T cells in Graves' hyperthyroidism and ophthalmopathy. This second study says: Ophthalmopathy could be told apart from stable hyperthyroidism with a 13 V-J model.

The sequence was collected from a woman aged 40 to 65 with Graves disease. The starting material was peripheral blood mononuclear cells (PBMCs), obtained at new diagnosis, from a patient treated with antithyroid drugs. The V gene is TRBV6-5, the J gene TRBJ1-2, with 11 bases identical to TRBD1. The CDR3 bases are TGTGCCAGCAGTTACTCGGGGACAGGGGGGTATGGCTACACCTTC. It translates to CASSYSGTGGYGYTF.